This T cell receptor beta chain was observed in a study of blood T cell repertoires in COVID-19. On the study more broadly: Whether acute or convalescent, the COVID-19 samples came from the United States, Italy and Spain. T cells, B-cell-depleted T cells, or PBMCs provided the cDNA or gDNA that served as material.

The germline V gene has CDR1 SGDLS and CDR2 YYNGEE. The V gene lost 4 bases and the J gene lost 2 bases, with 19 bases spanning the gap. The CDR3 consists of 16 residues. Method: immunoSEQ multiplex PCR; TCRdb's copy keeps in-frame clones and lacks some. Seen here are hundreds of thousands of clones, nearly 90% observed once, and the top ten hold 0.7%. The J gene is TRBJ2-7, the V gene TRBV9; maybe TRBD1 (6 bases). The TCR comes from a human donor in a cohort sampled during active COVID-19. The material sequenced was peripheral blood. The CDR3 coding sequence is TGTGCCAGCAGCCCCCAAGACAGGAGTTTAACCTACGAGCAGTACTTC. Encoded protein: CASSPQDRSLTYEQYF.